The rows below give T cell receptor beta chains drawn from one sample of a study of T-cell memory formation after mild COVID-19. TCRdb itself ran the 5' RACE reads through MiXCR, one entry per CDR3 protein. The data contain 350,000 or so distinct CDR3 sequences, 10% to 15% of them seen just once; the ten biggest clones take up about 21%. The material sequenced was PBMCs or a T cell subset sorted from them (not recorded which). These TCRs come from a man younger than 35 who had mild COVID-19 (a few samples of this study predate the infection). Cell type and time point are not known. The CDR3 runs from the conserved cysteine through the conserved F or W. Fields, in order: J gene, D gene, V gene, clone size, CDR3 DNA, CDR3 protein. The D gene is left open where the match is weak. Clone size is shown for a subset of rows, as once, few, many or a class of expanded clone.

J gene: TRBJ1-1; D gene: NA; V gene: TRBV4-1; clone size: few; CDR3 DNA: TGCGCCAGCAGCCAAGATAAACTACGAATCACTGAAGCTTTCTTT; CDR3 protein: CASSQDKLRITEAFF
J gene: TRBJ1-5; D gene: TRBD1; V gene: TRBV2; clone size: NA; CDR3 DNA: TGTGCCAGCAGTAACCCCCGGGACAGCCCGTATAGCAATCAGCCCCAGCATTTT; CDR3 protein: CASSNPRDSPYSNQPQHF
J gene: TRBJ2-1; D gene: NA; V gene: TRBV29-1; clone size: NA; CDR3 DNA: TGCAGCGTTGAAGACGGCGACAATGAGCAGTTCTTC; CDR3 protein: CSVEDGDNEQFF
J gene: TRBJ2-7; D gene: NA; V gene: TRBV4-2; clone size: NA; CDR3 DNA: TGTGCCAGCAGCCAAGATTTAGGCCCTTCCTACGAGCAGTACTTC; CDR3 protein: CASSQDLGPSYEQYF
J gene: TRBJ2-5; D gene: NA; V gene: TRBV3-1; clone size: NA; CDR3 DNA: TGTGCCAGCTCTCCCGGCCCGAGCGGACAAGAGACCCAGTACTTC; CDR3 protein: CASSPGPSGQETQYF
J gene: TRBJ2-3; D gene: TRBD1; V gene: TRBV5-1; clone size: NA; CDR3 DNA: TGCGCCAGCAGTGCGACAGGGCGTAGCACAGATACGCAGTATTTT; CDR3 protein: CASSATGRSTDTQYF
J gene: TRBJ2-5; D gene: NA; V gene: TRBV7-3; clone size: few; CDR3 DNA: TGTGCCAGCAGCTTAGCGTCACAAGAGACCCAGTACTTC; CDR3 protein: CASSLASQETQYF
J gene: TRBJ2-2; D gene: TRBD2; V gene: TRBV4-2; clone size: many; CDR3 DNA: TGTGCCAGCAGCCAAGCCGGGACTAGCGGGGGAAATCCTCCCGGGGAGCTGTTTTTT; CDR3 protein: CASSQAGTSGGNPPGELFF
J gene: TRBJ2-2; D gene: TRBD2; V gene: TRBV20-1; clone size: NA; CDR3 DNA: TGCAGTGCTAGACTAGCGGCGAACACCGGGGAGCTGTTTTTT; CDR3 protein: CSARLAANTGELFF
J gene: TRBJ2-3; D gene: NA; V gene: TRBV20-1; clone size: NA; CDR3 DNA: TGCAGTGCTAGAGGTGCGGGTCCCTCCACAGATACGCAGTATTTT; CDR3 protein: CSARGAGPSTDTQYF
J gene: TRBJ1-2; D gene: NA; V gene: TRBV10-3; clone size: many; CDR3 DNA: TGTGCCATCTCGGCGAGTTATGGCTACACCTTC; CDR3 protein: CAISASYGYTF
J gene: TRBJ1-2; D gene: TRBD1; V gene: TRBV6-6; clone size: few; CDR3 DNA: TGTGCCAGCAGTCTCCCCGGGACAGGGTTTTATGGCTACACCTTC; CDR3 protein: CASSLPGTGFYGYTF
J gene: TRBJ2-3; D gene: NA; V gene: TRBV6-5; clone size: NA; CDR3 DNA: TGTGCCAGCAGGACTGGCCCTAGCACAGATACGCAGTATTTT; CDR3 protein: CASRTGPSTDTQYF
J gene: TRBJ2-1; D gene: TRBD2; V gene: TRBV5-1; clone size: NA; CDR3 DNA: TGCGCCAGCAGCTCCTCTAAGACTAGCGGGGGGTACAATGAGCAGTTCTTC; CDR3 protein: CASSSSKTSGGYNEQFF
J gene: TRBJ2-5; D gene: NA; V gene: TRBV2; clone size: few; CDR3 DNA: TGTGCCAGCAGTCGAGACGGACAGCCGAGGGGGACCCAGTACTTC; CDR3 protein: CASSRDGQPRGTQYF
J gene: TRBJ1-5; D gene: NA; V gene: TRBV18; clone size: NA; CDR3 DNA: TGTGCCAGCTCACCACGTTCTGGGGAGAATCAGCCCCAGCATTTT; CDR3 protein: CASSPRSGENQPQHF
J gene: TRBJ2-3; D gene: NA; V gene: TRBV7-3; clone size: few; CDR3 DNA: TGTGCCAGCAGCTCTGGAGACATGGCAGATACGCAGTATTTT; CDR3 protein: CASSSGDMADTQYF
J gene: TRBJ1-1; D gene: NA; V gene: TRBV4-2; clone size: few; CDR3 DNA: TGTGCCAGCAGCCTTGAGCTAATGAACACTGAAGCTTTCTTT; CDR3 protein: CASSLELMNTEAFF
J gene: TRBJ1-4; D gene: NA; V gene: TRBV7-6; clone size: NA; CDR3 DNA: TGTGCCAGCAGCTCCCGCGGACCCTCGACTAATGAAAAACTGTTTTTT; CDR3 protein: CASSSRGPSTNEKLFF
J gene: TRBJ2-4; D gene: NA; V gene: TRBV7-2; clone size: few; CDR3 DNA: TGTGCCAGCAGCCAAAGCGTGGGTACCAAAAACATTCAGTACTTC; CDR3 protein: CASSQSVGTKNIQYF
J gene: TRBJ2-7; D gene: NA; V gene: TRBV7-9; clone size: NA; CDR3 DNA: TGTGCCAGCAGTTCCGGGTCTCTTATTTACGAGCAGTACTTC; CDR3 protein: CASSSGSLIYEQYF
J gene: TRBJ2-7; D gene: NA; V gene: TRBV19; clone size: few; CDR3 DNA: TGTGCCAGTTCCCAGACTAGATCTGGCGAGCAGTACTTC; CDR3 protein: CASSQTRSGEQYF
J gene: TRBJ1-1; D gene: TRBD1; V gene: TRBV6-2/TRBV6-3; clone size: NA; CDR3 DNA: TGTGCCAGTCGGACAGGAGCGAACACTGAAGCTTTCTTT; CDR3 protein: CASRTGANTEAFF
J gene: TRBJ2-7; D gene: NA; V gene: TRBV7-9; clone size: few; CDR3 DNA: TGTGCCAGCAGCTTAGGTCGGACGGCCGGGAGAGACTACGAGCAGTACTTC; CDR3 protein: CASSLGRTAGRDYEQYF
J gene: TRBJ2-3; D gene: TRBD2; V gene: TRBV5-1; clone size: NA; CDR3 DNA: TGCGCCAGCAGCCTCTACGGGACTAGCGGGGGCACAGATACGCAGTATTTT; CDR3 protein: CASSLYGTSGGTDTQYF